This T cell receptor (beta chain) was recovered during a study of T cell repertoires in cytomegalovirus infection (dated by TCRdb to between 2018 and 2021). Study-level background: Donor HLA type was relevant to the analysis, as public TCR beta signatures indicated carriage of CMV infection together with the matching HLA type. Points the paper makes about the study in general: Carriers of CMV infection plus the relevant HLA type were discriminated by the cumulative frequency of public TCR beta family members in the study cohort and in an independent roughly 340-donor cohort. The ex vivo response was dominated by HLA-C-restricted CMV-specific TCR beta clonotypes, which also provided the single most frequent clonotype in two of eight donors.

V is cut by 5 bases and J by 4 bases, and the space between the germline ends is 19 bases. The CDR3 runs 16 residues from the cysteine to the phenylalanine. CDR3 DNA only is kept here, 48 bases in frame from base 1. The CDR1 and CDR2 encoded by the germline V gene are ENHRY and SYGVKD. Reads for this sample came from an Illumina HiSeq 1500. TCRdb trimmed the raw reads at Q25, called clones with MiXCR and kept productive beta chains. Entries that share a CDR3 protein sequence are merged under the most common genes and DNA. The sample records hundreds of thousands of distinct CDR3 sequences, less than 25% of which are singletons. Around 7.6% of the sample is held by the ten biggest clonotypes. This clonotype was recorded a few times. Its binding antigen is unknown. Base qualities are not recorded, but no much larger clone differs from it by a single base.

Material: CD8+ T cells from PBMCs. This chain joins TRBV10-3 to TRBJ2-3, with a tentative D gene TRBD2 over 6 matching bases. This TCR came from a human donor in good health (CMV status not recorded). Some clones in this sample may be carry-over from other donors' samples. The DNA is as follows: TGTGCCATCAGTACTTTTGCGGGGTCGGAAGCAGATACGCAGTATTTT. Its translation reads: CAISTFAGSEADTQYF.